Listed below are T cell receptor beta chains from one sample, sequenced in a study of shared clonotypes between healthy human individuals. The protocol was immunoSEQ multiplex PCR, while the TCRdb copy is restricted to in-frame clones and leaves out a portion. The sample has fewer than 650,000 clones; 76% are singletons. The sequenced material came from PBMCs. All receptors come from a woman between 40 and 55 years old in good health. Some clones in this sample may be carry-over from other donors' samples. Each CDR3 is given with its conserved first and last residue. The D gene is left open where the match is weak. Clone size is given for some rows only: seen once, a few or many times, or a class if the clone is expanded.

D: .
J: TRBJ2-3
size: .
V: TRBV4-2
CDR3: CASSQDGEIDTQYF
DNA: TGTGCCAGCAGCCAAGACGGGGAAATAGATACGCAGTATTTT

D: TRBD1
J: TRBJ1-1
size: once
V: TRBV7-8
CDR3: CASRGQVLNTEAFF
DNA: TGTGCCAGCAGAGGACAGGTTTTGAACACTGAAGCTTTCTTT

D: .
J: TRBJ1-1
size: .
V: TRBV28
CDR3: CASSFRRVEAFF
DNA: TGTGCCAGCAGTTTTCGGAGGGTCGAAGCTTTCTTT

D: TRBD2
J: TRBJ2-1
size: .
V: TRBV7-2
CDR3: CASSFPSGRPYNEQFF
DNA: TGTGCCAGCAGCTTCCCTAGCGGGAGACCCTACAATGAGCAGTTCTTC

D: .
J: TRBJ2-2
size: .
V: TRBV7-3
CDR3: CASSLNHLGTGELFF
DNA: TGTGCCAGCAGCTTAAACCACCTTGGCACCGGGGAGCTGTTTTTT

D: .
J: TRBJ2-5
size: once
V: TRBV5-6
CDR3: CASSFGQYQETQYF
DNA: TGTGCCAGCAGCTTTGGTCAGTACCAAGAGACCCAGTACTTC

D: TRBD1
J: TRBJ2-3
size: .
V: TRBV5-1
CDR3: CASSLADRTYTQYF
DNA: TGCGCCAGCAGCTTGGCGGACAGGACCTATACGCAGTATTTT

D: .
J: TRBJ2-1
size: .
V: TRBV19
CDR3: CASSKGLAETYNEQFF
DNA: TGTGCCAGTAGTAAAGGGCTAGCAGAAACCTACAATGAGCAGTTCTTC

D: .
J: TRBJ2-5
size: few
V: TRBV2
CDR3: CASSGYPRETQYF
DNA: TGTGCCAGCAGTGGGTACCCCCGGGAGACCCAGTACTTC

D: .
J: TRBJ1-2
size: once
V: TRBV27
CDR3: CASSLSGGYGYTF
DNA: TGTGCCAGCAGTTTATCCGGGGGGTATGGCTACACCTTC

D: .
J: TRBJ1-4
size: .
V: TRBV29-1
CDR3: CSVARARNEKLFF
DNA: TGCAGCGTGGCCAGGGCCCGGAATGAAAAACTGTTTTTT

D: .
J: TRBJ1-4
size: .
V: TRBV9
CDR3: CASSLDLRGREKLFF
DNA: TGTGCCAGCAGCCTAGACTTGAGGGGTCGGGAAAAACTGTTTTTT

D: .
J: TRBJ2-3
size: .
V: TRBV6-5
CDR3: CASSYLGTDTQYF
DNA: TGTGCCAGCAGTTACTTAGGGACAGATACGCAGTATTTT

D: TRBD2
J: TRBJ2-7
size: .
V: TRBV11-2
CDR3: CASSLDPMRLAGRSSYEQYF
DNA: TGTGCCAGCAGCTTAGATCCTATGAGACTAGCGGGACGTTCCTCCTACGAGCAGTACTTC

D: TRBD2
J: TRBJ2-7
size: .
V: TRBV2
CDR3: CASLTRAGLAGDSYEQYF
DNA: TGTGCCAGCCTGACCAGGGCCGGACTAGCGGGAGACTCCTACGAGCAGTACTTC

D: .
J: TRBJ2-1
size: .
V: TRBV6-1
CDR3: CASSEARRHSSYNEQFF
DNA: TGTGCCAGCAGTGAAGCGAGGAGACACAGCTCCTACAATGAGCAGTTCTTC

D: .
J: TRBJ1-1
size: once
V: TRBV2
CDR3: CASSVGISNTEAFF
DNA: TGTGCCAGCAGCGTCGGTATATCGAACACTGAAGCTTTCTTT